What follows describes a single TCR beta chain. No antigen is known for it. Germline-derived CDR1 and CDR2 are SGDLS and YYNGEE. The ends lost 0 bases at V and 2 bases at J; junction bases unmatched: 6. This CDR3 region has 16 residues. The sample belongs to a study of blood T cells in healthy people across ages. General study findings and limits: Those diversity estimates obtained from one million T cells were thought to be underestimates.

The authors ran a second PCR of about 7 to 12 cycles using a sample-barcoded 5' primer and a J-beta primer mix. Per-sample output comprised a minimum of 3 million paired-end reads containing CDR3. Each CDR3 protein gets one entry after TCRdb re-called the 5' RACE reads with MiXCR. The sample has roughly 1.6 million distinct CDR3 sequences, roughly 30% seen once; the top ten hold around 11%. V and J are TRBV9 and TRBJ2-7; 9 nucleotides agree with TRBD2. This clonotype was sampled from a woman aged 30 to 39 in good health. What was sequenced was blood. CDR3 DNA: TGTGCCAGCAGCGTAGGGCCTAGCGGGATTACCTACGAGCAGTACTTC. Protein product: CASSVGPSGITYEQYF.